This T cell receptor (beta chain) is from a study of blood T cells in healthy people across ages. Points from the study as a whole: Those diversity estimates obtained from one million T cells were thought to be underestimates.

Using a J-beta primer mix together with a sample-barcoded 5' primer, a second PCR was run for roughly 7 to 12 cycles. A single record per CDR3 protein comes from TCRdb applying MiXCR to the 5' RACE reads. Of 1 million to 1.2 million distinct CDR3 sequences detected, under 40% appear once; the ten largest clones hold about 12%. In this sample, this clonotype turned up a few times. Its specificity is not known. V was shortened by 0 bases and J by 8 bases, with 6 bases between the two germline ends. The length of the CDR3 is 12 residues. Looked up from germline, CDR1 is SGHRS and CDR2 is YFSETQ. At least 5 micrograms of total RNA were extracted per sample.

Sequencing was done on a sample of blood. This rearrangement joins TRBV5-1 to TRBJ2-4, with a weak D call TRBD2 (6 bases). This receptor was identified in a man between 18 and 35 years old in good health. CDR3 coding DNA: TGCGCCAGCAGCTTGGCGGGGGACATTCAGTACTTC. This gives the protein CASSLAGDIQYF.